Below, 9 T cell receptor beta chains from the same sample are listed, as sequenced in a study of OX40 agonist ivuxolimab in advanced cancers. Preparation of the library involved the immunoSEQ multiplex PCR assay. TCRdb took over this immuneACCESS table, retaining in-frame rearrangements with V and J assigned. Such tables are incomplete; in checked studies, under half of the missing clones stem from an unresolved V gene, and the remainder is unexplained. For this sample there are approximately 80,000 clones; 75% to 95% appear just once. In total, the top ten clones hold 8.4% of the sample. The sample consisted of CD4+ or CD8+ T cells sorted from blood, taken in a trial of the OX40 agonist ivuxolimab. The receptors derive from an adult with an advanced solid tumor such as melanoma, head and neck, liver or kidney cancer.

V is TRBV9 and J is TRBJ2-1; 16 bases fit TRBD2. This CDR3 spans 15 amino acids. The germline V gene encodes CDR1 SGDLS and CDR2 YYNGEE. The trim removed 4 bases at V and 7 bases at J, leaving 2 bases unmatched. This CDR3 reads CASSLGLAGGNEQFF. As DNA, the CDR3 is TGTGCCAGCAGCCTGGGACTAGCGGGAGGGAATGAGCAGTTCTTC.

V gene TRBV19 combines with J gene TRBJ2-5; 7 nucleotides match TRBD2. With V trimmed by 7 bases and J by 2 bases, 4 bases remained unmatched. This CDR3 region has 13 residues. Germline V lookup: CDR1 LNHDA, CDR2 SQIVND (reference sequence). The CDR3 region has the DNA TGTGCCAGTACAGCGGGGAATCAAGAGACCCAGTACTTC. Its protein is CASTAGNQETQYF.

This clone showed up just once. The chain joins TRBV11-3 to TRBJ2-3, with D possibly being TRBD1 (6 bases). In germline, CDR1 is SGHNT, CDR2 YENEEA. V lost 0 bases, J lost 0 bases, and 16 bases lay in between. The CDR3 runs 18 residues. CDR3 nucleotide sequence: TGTGCCAGCAGCTTAGATCCTTTTATCACAGGGAGCACAGATACGCAGTATTTT. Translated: CASSLDPFITGSTDTQYF.

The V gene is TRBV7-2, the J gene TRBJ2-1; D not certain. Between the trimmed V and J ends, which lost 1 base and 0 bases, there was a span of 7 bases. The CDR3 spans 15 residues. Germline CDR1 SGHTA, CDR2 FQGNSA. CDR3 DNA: TGTGCCAGCAGCTTAGGCCCCTCCTCCTACAATGAGCAGTTCTTC. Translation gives CASSLGPSSYNEQFF. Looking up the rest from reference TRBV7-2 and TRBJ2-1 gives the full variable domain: GAGVSQSPSNKVTEKGKDVELRCDPISGHTALYWYRQSLGQGLEFLIYFQGNSAPDKSGLPSDRFSAERTGGSVSTLTIQRTQQEDSAVYLCASSLGPSSYNEQFFGPGTRLTVL.

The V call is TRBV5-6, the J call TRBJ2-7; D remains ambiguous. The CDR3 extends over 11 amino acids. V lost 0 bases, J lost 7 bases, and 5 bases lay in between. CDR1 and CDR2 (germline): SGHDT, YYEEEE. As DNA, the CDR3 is TGTGCCAGCAGCTTGGGAGGTGAGCAGTACGTC. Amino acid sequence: CASSLGGEQYV.

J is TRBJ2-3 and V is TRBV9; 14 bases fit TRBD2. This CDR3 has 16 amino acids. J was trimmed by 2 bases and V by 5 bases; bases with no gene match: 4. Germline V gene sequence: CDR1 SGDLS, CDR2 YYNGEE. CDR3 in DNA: TGTGCCAGCAGTGGGACTAGCGGGGGCTTCACAGATACGCAGTATTTT. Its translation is CASSGTSGGFTDTQYF. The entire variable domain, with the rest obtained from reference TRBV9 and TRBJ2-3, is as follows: DSGVTQTPKHLITATGQRVTLRCSPRSGDLSVYWYQQSLDQGLQFLIQYYNGEERAKGNILERFSAQQFPDLHSELNLSSLELGDSALYFCASSGTSGGFTDTQYFGPGTRLTVL.

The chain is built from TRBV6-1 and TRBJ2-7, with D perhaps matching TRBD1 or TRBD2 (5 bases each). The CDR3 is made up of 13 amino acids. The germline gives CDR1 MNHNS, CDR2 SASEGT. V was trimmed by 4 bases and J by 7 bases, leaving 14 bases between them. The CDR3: CASSVVAGREQYV. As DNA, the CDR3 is TGTGCCAGCAGTGTGGTGGCAGGGAGAGAGCAGTACGTC.

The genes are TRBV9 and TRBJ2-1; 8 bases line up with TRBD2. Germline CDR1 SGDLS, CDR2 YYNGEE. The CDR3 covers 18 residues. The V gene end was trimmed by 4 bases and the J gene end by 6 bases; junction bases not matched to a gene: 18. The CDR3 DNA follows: TGTGCCAGCAGCCCCAAGTCCCCCTATCGGGGGGGCCGCAATGAGCAGTTCTTC. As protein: CASSPKSPYRGGRNEQFF.

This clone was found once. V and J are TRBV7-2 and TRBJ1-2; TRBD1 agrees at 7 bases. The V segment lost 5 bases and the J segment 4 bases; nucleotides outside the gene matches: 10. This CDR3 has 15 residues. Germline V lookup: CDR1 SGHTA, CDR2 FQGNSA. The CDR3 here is CASSRDSQTGYGYTF. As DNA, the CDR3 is TGTGCCAGCAGCAGGGACAGCCAGACTGGCTATGGCTACACCTTC.